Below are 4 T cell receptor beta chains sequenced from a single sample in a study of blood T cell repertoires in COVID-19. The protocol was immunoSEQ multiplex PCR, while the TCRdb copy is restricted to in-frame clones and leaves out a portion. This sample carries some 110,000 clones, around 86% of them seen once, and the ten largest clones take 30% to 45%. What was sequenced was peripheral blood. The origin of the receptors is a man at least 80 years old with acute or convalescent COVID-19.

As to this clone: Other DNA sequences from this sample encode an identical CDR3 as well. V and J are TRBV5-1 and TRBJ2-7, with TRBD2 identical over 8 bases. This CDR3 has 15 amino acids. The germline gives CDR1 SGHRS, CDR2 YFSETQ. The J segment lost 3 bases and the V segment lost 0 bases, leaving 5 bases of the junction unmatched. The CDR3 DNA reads TGCGCCAGCAGCTTGGTTCTAGCGGGCCTCTACGAGCAGTACTTC. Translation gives CASSLVLAGLYEQYF.

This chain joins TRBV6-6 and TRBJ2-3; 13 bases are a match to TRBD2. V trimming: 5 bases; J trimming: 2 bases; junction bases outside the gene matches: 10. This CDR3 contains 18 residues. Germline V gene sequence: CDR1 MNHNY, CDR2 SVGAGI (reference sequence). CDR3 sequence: CASSLLTSGRPFTDTQYF. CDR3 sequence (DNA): TGTGCCAGCAGTCTCTTGACTAGCGGGAGGCCCTTCACAGATACGCAGTATTTT.

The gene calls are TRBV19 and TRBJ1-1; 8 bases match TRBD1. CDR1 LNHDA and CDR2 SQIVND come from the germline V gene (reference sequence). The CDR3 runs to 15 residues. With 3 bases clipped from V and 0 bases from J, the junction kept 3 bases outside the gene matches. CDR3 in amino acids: CASSIQGQVNTEAFF. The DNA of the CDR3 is TGTGCCAGTAGTATCCAGGGACAGGTGAACACTGAAGCTTTCTTT.

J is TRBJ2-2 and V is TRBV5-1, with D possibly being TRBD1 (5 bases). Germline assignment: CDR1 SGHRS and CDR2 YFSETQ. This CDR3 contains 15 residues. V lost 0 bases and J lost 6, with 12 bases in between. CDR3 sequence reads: CASSLVTAGAGELFF. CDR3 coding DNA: TGCGCCAGCAGCTTGGTGACAGCCGGCGCCGGGGAGCTGTTTTTT.